The entry that follows covers one T cell receptor (beta chain) sequence. The sample belongs to a study of blood T cell repertoires in COVID-19. The V and J ends lost 6 bases and 4 bases, in that order; junction bases with no gene match: 10. The CDR3 has 15 amino acids. CDR1 is LNHDA and CDR2 is SQIVND in the germline V gene (reference sequence). A Seattle source enrolled patients during active infection and followed them longitudinally. As handled by the study authors: From reference gene primer amplification, estimates of nucleated cell counts were derived. The table came from immunoSEQ multiplex PCR; TCRdb's copy has only in-frame clones and leaves some out. The DNA was the basis for D and trimming; V, J and clone size are from that table. The sample has some 300,000 clones; 80% to 90% are singletons.

The clonotype was recovered from a woman aged 50 to 60 with COVID-19, enrolled during active disease. The rearrangement links TRBV19 to TRBJ1-2; 8 nucleotides line up with TRBD1. Sample: peripheral blood. CDR3 coding DNA: TGTGCCAGTAGCAGAATCGGACAGGGCGGCTATGGCTACACCTTC. It yields the protein CASSRIGQGGYGYTF.